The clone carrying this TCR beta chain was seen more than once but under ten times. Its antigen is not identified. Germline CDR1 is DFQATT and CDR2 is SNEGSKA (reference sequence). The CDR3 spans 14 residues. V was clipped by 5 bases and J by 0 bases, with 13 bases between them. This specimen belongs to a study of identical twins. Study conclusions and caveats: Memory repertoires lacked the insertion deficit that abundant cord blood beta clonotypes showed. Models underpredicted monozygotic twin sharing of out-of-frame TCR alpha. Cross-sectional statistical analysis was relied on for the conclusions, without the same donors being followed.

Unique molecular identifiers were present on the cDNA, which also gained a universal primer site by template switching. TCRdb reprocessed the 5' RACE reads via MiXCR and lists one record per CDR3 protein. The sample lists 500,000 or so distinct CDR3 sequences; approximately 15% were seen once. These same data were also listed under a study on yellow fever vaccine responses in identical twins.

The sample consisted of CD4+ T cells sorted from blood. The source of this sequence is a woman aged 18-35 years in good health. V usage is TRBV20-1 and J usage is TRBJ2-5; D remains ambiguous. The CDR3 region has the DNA TGCAGTGCTGCTGCCGTAACCTACCAAGAGACCCAGTACTTC. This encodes CSAAAVTYQETQYF.